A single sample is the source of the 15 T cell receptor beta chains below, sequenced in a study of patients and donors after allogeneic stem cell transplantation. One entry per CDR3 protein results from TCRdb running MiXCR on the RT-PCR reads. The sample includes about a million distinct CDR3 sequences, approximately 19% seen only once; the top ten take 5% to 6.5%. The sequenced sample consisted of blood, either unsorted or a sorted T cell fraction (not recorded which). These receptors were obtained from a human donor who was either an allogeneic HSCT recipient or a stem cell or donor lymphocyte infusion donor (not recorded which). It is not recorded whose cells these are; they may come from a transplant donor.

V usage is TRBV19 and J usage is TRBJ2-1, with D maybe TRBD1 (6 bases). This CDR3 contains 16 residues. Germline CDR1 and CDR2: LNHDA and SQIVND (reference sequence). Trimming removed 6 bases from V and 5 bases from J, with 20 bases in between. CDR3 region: CASRPNGQLANNEQFF. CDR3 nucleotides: TGTGCCAGTAGACCAAATGGACAGCTGGCTAACAATGAGCAGTTCTTC.

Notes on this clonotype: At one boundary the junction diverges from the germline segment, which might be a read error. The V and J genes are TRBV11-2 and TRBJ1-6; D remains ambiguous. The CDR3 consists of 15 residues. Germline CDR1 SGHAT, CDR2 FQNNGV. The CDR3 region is CASSSLESFNSPLHF. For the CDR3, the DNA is TGTGCCAGCAGCTCCCTTGAGTCCTTTAATTCACCCCTCCACTTT.

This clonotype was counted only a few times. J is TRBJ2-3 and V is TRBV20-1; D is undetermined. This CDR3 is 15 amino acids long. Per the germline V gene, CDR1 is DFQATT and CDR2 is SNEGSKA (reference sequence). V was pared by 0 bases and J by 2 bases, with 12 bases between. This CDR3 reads CSAREINTPTDTQYF. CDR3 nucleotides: TGCAGTGCTAGAGAGATAAACACTCCCACAGATACGCAGTATTTT.

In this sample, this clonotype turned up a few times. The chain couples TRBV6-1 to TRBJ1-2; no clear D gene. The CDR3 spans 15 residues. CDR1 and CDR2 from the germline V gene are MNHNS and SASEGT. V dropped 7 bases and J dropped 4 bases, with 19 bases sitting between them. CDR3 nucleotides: TGTGCCAGCACGATCCAGGCCAACGTCGGCTATGGCTACACCTTC. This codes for CASTIQANVGYGYTF.

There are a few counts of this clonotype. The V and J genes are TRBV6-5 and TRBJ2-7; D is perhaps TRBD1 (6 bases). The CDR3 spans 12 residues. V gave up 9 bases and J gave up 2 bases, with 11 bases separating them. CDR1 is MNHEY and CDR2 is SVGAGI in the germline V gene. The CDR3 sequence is CASFRGPYEQYF. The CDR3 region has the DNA TGTGCCAGTTTCAGGGGACCCTACGAGCAGTACTTC.

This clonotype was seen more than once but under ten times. CDR3 in amino acids: CASSFGTAVRNTIYF. CDR3 nucleotides: TGTGCCAGCAGTTTCGGGACAGCAGTAAGGAACACCATATATTTT. The chain couples TRBV12-3 or TRBV12-4 to TRBJ1-3; 7 bases map to TRBD1. J lost 7 bases, V lost 3 bases, and 9 bases had no gene match. The CDR3 runs to 15 residues.

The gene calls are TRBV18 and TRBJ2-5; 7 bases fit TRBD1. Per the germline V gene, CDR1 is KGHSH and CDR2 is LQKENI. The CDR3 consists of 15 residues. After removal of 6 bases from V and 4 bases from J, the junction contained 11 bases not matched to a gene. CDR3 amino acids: CASSPVPGQLETQYF. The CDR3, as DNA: TGTGCCAGCTCCCCCGTCCCGGGACAGCTAGAGACCCAGTACTTC.

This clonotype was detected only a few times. Here the CDR3 reads CASSLEWPDSNGGNYGYTF. The DNA for the CDR3 is TGTGCCAGCAGCTTAGAGTGGCCCGACAGCAATGGGGGTAACTATGGCTACACCTTC. This chain joins TRBV11-1 and TRBJ1-2; possible D gene TRBD1, 5 bases. The CDR3 is 19 amino acids. The germline CDR1 and CDR2 sequences are SGHAT and FQDESV (reference sequence). Trimming took off 1 base at V and 1 base at J, with 22 bases between the two ends.

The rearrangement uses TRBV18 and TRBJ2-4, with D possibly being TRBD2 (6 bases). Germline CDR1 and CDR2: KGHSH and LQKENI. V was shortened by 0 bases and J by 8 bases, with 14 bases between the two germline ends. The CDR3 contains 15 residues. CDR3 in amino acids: CASSPPGGPLDIQYF. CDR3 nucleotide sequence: TGTGCCAGCTCACCACCCGGGGGACCCCTAGACATTCAGTACTTC.

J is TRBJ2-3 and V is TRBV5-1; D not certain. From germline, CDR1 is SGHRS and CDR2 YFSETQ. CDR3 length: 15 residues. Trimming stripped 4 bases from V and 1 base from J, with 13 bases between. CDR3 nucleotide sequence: TGCGCCAGCAGCCTGGTCACTAAAGGCACAGATACGCAGTATTTT. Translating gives CASSLVTKGTDTQYF.

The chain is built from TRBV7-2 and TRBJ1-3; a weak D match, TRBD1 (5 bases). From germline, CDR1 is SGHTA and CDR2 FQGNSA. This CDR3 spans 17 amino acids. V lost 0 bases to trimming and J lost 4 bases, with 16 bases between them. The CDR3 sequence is CASSLAGTPKGGNTIYF. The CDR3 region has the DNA TGTGCCAGCAGCTTAGCTGGGACGCCTAAGGGAGGAAACACCATATATTTT.

This chain's CDR3 is CASKVFYTEAFF. The CDR3 DNA reads as TGTGCCAGCAAAGTTTTCTATACTGAAGCTTTCTTT. This chain links TRBV12-3 or TRBV12-4 with TRBJ1-1; no firm D call. The CDR3 consists of 12 residues. Trimming pared 7 bases from V and 5 bases from J, leaving 11 bases between.

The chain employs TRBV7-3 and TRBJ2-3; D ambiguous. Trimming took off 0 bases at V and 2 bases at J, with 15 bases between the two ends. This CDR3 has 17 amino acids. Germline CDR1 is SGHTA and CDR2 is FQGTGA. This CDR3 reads CASSLTPAGPNTDTQYF. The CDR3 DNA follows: TGTGCCAGCAGCTTAACGCCGGCAGGACCAAACACAGATACGCAGTATTTT.

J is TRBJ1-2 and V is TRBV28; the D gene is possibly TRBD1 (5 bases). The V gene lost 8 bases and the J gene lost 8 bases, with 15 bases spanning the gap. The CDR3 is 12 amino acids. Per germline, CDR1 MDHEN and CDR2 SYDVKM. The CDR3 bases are TGTGCCAGCGCCCAGGGAATAAAGGGCTACACCTTC. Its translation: CASAQGIKGYTF.

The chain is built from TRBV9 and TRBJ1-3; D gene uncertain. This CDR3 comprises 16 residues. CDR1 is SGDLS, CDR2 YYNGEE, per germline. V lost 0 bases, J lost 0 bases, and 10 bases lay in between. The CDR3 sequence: CASSVGGRSSGNTIYF. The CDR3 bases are TGTGCCAGCAGCGTAGGTGGCAGGTCCTCTGGAAACACCATATATTTT.